Listed below are T cell receptor beta chains from one sample, sequenced in a study of blood T cell repertoires in COVID-19. Clones were sequenced by immunoSEQ multiplex PCR, and TCRdb holds only the in-frame ones, with some missing. The table shows some 49,000 clones, with about 92% occurring only once. Sequencing was carried out using peripheral blood. These receptors were collected from a man aged 60-69 years with COVID-19, enrolled during active disease. CDR3s include the opening cysteine and the closing phenylalanine or tryptophan. A D gene is named only where the DNA matches it firmly. Clone size is shown for a subset of rows, as once, few, many or a class of expanded clone.

CDR3 length,J gene,D gene,clone size,V gene,CDR3 protein,CDR3 DNA
17,TRBJ2-7,TRBD1,-,TRBV18,CASSPNLPGQGAHEQYF,TGTGCCAGCTCACCAAACCTTCCGGGACAGGGGGCCCACGAGCAGTACTTC
15,TRBJ1-3,-,-,TRBV9,CASSVQGNLGNTIYF,TGTGCCAGCAGCGTTCAGGGGAATCTTGGAAACACCATATATTTT
15,TRBJ2-5,TRBD1,-,TRBV3-1/TRBV3-2,CASSPWDRVVETQYF,TGTGCCAGCAGCCCCTGGGACAGGGTAGTTGAGACCCAGTACTTC
12,TRBJ2-5,-,-,TRBV30,CAGRVVQETQYF,TGTGCTGGTCGGGTGGTCCAAGAGACCCAGTACTTC
14,TRBJ1-2,-,-,TRBV9,CASSARERAYGYTF,TGTGCCAGCAGCGCCCGGGAAAGGGCCTATGGCTACACCTTC
13,TRBJ2-7,TRBD1,-,TRBV27,CASSDRGGYEQYF,TGTGCCAGCAGTGACAGGGGCGGCTACGAGCAGTACTTC
16,TRBJ1-1,TRBD1,-,TRBV7-3,CASSPTGASMNTEAFF,TGTGCCAGCAGCCCAACAGGGGCTAGCATGAACACTGAAGCTTTCTTT
18,TRBJ2-7,-,-,TRBV12-1,CASSFDQKTGTGVHEQYF,TGTGCCAGCAGCTTTGATCAGAAGACCGGGACAGGGGTCCACGAGCAGTACTTC
17,TRBJ2-1,TRBD2,-,TRBV30,CAWNSVLRTSGRYEQFF,TGTGCCTGGAACTCCGTTCTCCGGACTAGCGGGAGGTATGAGCAGTTCTTC
17,TRBJ2-1,-,-,TRBV19,CASSMGALRPTYNEQFF,TGTGCCAGTAGTATGGGGGCGCTTAGGCCCACCTACAATGAGCAGTTCTTC
16,TRBJ2-1,TRBD2,-,TRBV5-1,CASSNSGGSSYNEQFF,TGCGCCAGCAGCAATAGCGGGGGGAGCTCCTACAATGAGCAGTTCTTC
16,TRBJ1-2,-,-,TRBV18,CASSPSDTSGVDGYTF,TGTGCCAGCTCGCCTTCGGACACGTCAGGGGTTGATGGCTACACCTTC
15,TRBJ1-2,-,-,TRBV6-6,CASSYTDSILYGYTF,TGTGCCAGCAGCTACACGGACAGTATCCTCTATGGCTACACCTTC
15,TRBJ2-7,TRBD2,-,TRBV7-2,CASSSGLAGLYEQYF,TGTGCCAGCAGCTCGGGACTAGCGGGATTGTACGAGCAGTACTTC
14,TRBJ2-7,TRBD2,once,TRBV19,CASSRSSGTYEQYF,TGTGCCAGTAGTAGGTCTAGCGGAACCTACGAGCAGTACTTC
13,TRBJ2-2,-,-,TRBV12-3/TRBV12-4,CASLLGSTGELFF,TGTGCCAGCCTTTTGGGGAGCACCGGGGAGCTGTTTTTT
14,TRBJ2-7,-,-,TRBV7-8,CASSLGLVPGEQYF,TGTGCCAGCAGCTTAGGCCTAGTCCCTGGGGAGCAGTACTTC
16,TRBJ1-1,-,once,TRBV18,CASSPRAQGSNTEAFF,TGTGCCAGCTCACCAAGGGCACAGGGATCGAACACTGAAGCTTTCTTT
15,TRBJ1-2,-,-,TRBV4-1,CASSQEGGVTYGYTF,TGCGCCAGCAGCCAAGAGGGCGGGGTCACTTATGGCTACACCTTC
15,TRBJ2-7,TRBD2,-,TRBV7-6,CASSPGLAGAYEQYF,TGTGCCAGCAGTCCTGGACTAGCGGGGGCCTACGAGCAGTACTTC
13,TRBJ1-1,-,-,TRBV3-1/TRBV3-2,CASSRRENTEAFF,TGTGCCAGCAGCCGTCGCGAGAACACTGAAGCTTTCTTT